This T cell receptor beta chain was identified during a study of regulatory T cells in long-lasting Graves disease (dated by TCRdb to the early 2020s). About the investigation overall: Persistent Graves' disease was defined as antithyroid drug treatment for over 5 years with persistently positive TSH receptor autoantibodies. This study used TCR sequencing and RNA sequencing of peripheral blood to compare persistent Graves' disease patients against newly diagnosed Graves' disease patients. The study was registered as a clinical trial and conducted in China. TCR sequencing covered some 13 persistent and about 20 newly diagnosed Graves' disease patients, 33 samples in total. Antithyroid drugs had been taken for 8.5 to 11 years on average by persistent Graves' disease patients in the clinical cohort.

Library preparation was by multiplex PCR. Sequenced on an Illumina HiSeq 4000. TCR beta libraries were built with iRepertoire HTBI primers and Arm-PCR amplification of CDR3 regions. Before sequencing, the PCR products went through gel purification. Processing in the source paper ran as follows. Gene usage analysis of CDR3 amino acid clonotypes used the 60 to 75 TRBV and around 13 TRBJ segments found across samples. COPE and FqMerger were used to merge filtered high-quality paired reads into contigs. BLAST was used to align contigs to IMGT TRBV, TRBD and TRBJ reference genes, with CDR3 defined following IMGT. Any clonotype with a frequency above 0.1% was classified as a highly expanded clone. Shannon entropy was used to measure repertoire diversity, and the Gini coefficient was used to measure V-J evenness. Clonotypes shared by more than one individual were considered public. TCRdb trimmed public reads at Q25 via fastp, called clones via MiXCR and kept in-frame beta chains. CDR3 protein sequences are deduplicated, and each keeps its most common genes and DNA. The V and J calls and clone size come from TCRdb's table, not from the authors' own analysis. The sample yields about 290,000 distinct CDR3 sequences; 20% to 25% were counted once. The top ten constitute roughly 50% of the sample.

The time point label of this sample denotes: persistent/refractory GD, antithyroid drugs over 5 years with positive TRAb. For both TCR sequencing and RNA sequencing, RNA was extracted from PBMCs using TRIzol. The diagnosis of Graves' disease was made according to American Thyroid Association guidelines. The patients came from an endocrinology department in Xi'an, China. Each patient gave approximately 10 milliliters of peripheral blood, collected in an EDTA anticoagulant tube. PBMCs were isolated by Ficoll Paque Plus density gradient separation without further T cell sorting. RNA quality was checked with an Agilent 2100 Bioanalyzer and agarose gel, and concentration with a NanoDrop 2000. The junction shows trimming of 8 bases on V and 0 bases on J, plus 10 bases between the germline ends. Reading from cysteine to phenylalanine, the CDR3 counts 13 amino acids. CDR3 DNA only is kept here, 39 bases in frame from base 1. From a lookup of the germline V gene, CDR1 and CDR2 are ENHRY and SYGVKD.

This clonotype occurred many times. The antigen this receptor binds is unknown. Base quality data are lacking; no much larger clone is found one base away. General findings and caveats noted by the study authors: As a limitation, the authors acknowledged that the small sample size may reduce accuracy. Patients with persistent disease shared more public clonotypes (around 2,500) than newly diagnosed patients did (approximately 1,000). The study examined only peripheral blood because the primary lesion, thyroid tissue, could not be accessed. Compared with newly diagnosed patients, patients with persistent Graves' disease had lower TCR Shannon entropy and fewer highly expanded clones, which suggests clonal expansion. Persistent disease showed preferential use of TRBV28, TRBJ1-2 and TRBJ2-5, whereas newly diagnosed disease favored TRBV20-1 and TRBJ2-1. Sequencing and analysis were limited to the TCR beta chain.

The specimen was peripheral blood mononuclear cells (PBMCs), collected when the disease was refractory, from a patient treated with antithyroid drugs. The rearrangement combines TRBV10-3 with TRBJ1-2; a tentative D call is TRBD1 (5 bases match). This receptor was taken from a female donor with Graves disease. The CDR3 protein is CAIGTSSNYGYTF. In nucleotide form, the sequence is TGTGCCATCGGGACGAGTTCTAACTATGGCTACACCTTC.